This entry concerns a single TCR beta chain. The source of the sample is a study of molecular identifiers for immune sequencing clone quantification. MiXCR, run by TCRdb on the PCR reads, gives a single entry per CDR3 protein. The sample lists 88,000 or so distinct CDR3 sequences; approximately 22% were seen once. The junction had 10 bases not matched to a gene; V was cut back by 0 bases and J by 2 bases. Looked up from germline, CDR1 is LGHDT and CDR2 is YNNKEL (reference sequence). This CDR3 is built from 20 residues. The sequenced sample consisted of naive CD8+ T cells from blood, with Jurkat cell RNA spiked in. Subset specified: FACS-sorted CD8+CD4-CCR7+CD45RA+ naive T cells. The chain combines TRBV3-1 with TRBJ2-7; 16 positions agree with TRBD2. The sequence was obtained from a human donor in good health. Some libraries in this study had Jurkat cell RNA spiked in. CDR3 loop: CASSQDVQGLAGGSPYEQYF. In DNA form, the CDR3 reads TGTGCCAGCAGCCAAGATGTTCAGGGACTAGCGGGAGGGTCTCCCTACGAGCAGTACTTC.